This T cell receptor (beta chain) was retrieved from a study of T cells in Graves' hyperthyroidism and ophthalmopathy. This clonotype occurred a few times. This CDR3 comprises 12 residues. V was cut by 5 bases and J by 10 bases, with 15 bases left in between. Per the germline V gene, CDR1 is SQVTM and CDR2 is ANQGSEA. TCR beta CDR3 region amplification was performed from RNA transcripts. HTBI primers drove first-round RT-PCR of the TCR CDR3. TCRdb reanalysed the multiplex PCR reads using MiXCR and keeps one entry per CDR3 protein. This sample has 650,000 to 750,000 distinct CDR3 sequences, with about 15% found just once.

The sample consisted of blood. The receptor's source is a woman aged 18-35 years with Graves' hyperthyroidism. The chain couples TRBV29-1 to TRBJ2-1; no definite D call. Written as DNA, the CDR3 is TGCAGCGTTTTTGGAGTAGGGCACGAGCAGTTCTTC. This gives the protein CSVFGVGHEQFF.